Below, 26 T cell receptor beta chains from the same sample are listed, as sequenced in a study of cytomegalovirus exposure and HLA in healthy donors. This PCR relied on a set of 60 Vbeta primers and 13 Jbeta primers. Sequencing was performed with immunoSEQ multiplex PCR; in TCRdb, only in-frame clones are kept and a portion is missing. Of over 150,000 clones in the sample, 82% were seen once. The sequenced material came from PBMCs. The origin of the receptors is a woman between 50 and 59 years old in good health and CMV-seropositive.

This rearrangement joins TRBV6-6 to TRBJ2-5, with 10 bases matching TRBD2. Germline values: CDR1 MNHNY, CDR2 SVGAGI (reference sequence). There are 15 residues in the CDR3. V was clipped by 2 bases and J by 5 bases; unmatched bases: 5. The CDR3 sequence: CASSYPQREGETQYF. The CDR3 DNA reads TGTGCCAGCAGTTACCCACAGCGGGAGGGGGAGACCCAGTACTTC.

The rearrangement joins TRBV5-1 to TRBJ2-7, with D perhaps matching TRBD1 (6 bases). Germline values: CDR1 SGHRS, CDR2 YFSETQ. The CDR3 totals 14 residues. Trimming stripped 4 bases from V and 3 bases from J, with 14 bases between. The CDR3 here is CASSAQGSHYEQYF. The CDR3 DNA is TGCGCCAGCAGCGCACAGGGATCCCACTACGAGCAGTACTTC.

V and J are TRBV6-5 and TRBJ2-7; 13 nucleotides agree with TRBD2. Germline V gene sequence: CDR1 MNHEY, CDR2 SVGAGI. The CDR3 totals 16 residues. V lost 4 bases and J lost 5; bases outside the gene matches: 8. The CDR3 spells CASSSGTSGNTNEQYF. CDR3 nucleotide sequence: TGTGCCAGCAGTTCCGGGACTAGCGGGAATACGAACGAGCAGTACTTC.

V usage is TRBV7-9 and J usage is TRBJ2-1, with 9 bases aligning to TRBD1. The CDR3 is 16 residues long. V trimming: 6 bases; J trimming: 6 bases; junction bases outside the gene matches: 12. CDR1 is SEHNR, CDR2 FQNEAQ, per germline (reference sequence). Here the CDR3 reads CASSRAGQGFFNEQFF. DNA of the CDR3: TGTGCCAGCAGTCGCGCCGGACAGGGGTTTTTCAATGAGCAGTTCTTC. Together with reference TRBV7-9 and TRBJ2-1, the CDR3 gives the full variable domain: DTGVSQNPRHKITKRGQNVTFRCDPISEHNRLYWYRQTLGQGPEFLTYFQNEAQLEKSRLLSDRFSAERPKGSFSTLEIQRTEQGDSAMYLCASSRAGQGFFNEQFFGPGTRLTVL.

This chain joins TRBV28 and TRBJ2-2, with D perhaps matching TRBD1 (5 bases). The CDR3 is 12 residues long. CDR1 and CDR2 (germline): MDHEN, SYDVKM. V lost 6 bases, J lost 6 bases, and 8 bases lay in between. CDR3 in DNA: TGTGCCAGCAGGCAGGGTGCCGGGGAGCTGTTTTTT. As protein: CASRQGAGELFF. Together with reference TRBV28 and TRBJ2-2, the CDR3 gives the full variable domain: DVKVTQSSRYLVKRTGEKVFLECVQDMDHENMFWYRQDPGLGLRLIYFSYDVKMKEKGDIPEGYSVSREKKERFSLILESASTNQTSMYLCASRQGAGELFFGEGSRLTVL.

The chain is built from TRBV10-3 and TRBJ2-1; D might be TRBD2 (6 bases). Trimming shortened V by 9 bases and J by 5 bases, and 17 bases separated the two germline ends. Germline loops: CDR1 ENHRY, CDR2 SYGVKD. This CDR3 spans 14 amino acids. The CDR3 spells CAMGGGRENNEQFF. The DNA of the CDR3 is TGTGCCATGGGGGGTGGGAGAGAAAACAATGAGCAGTTCTTC.

V usage is TRBV5-6 and J usage is TRBJ2-7, with TRBD1 identical over 8 bases. CDR3 size: 15 residues. Germline trimming cut 4 bases from V and 2 bases from J; bases unmatched to any gene: 8. CDR1 and CDR2 (germline): SGHDT, YYEEEE. Written as DNA, the CDR3 is TGTGCCAGCAGCACCGGACAGGGAAAGGCCTACGAGCAGTACTTC. The encoded protein is CASSTGQGKAYEQYF.

This chain joins TRBV5-1 and TRBJ2-1; 14 bases align to TRBD2. V shed 4 bases and J 0 bases; nucleotides not matched to a gene: 6. The CDR3 is 18 amino acids. The germline CDR1 and CDR2 sequences are SGHRS and YFSETQ. The CDR3 bases are TGCGCCAGCAGCCCCGGACTAGCGGGGGGTAGCTCCTACAATGAGCAGTTCTTC. It translates to CASSPGLAGGSSYNEQFF.

J is TRBJ2-7 and V is TRBV11-1, with TRBD2 matching over 7 bases. V was clipped by 0 bases and J by 3 bases; unmatched bases: 8. Germline CDR1 reads SGHAT; CDR2 reads FQDESV (reference sequence). The length of the CDR3 is 16 residues. CDR3 sequence reads: CASSLASSGELYEQYF. The CDR3 DNA reads as TGTGCCAGCAGCTTAGCGTCTAGCGGAGAGCTCTACGAGCAGTACTTC.

This chain links TRBV27 with TRBJ2-3, with 9 bases matching TRBD1. Per germline, CDR1 MNHEY and CDR2 SMNVEV (reference sequence). V shed 6 bases and J 2 bases; nucleotides not matched to a gene: 12. The length of the CDR3 is 17 residues. As DNA, the CDR3 is TGTGCCAGCAGCCCGGGACAGGGCCTACCACACACAGATACGCAGTATTTT. This encodes CASSPGQGLPHTDTQYF.

The V call is TRBV9, the J call TRBJ2-5; D may be TRBD2 (6 bases). The germline V gene encodes CDR1 SGDLS and CDR2 YYNGEE. The CDR3 runs to 15 residues. V lost 0 bases and J 4 bases, leaving 13 bases between the germline ends. The CDR3 sequence is CASSVVADGGETQYF. The CDR3 DNA reads TGTGCCAGCAGCGTAGTAGCGGACGGAGGAGAGACCCAGTACTTC.

The rearrangement links TRBV4-1 to TRBJ2-7; D is uncertain. The V end lost 2 bases, the J end lost 4 bases, and 15 bases lay between the germline ends. This CDR3 has 15 amino acids. Germline CDR1 reads MGHRA; CDR2 reads YSYEKL. The CDR3: CASSQMETAFYEQYF. The CDR3 DNA follows: TGCGCCAGCAGCCAAATGGAGACCGCCTTTTACGAGCAGTACTTC.

This clone was counted a single time. V is TRBV5-6 and J is TRBJ2-2; a weak D match, TRBD1 (6 bases). Germline lookup yields CDR1 SGHDT and CDR2 YYEEEE. The V gene lost 5 bases and the J gene lost 6 bases, with 14 bases spanning the gap. The CDR3 has 14 amino acids. The CDR3 is CASSFRQDSGELFF. CDR3 DNA sequence: TGTGCCAGCAGTTTTAGACAGGATTCCGGGGAGCTGTTTTTT.

This clone was detected once. The chain uses TRBV5-6 and TRBJ1-6; D remains ambiguous. Germline assignment: CDR1 SGHDT and CDR2 YYEEEE. Trimming left V 0 bases short and J 5 bases short, with 12 bases between. This CDR3 has 16 amino acids. The CDR3 region is CASSLGLADDNSPLHF. DNA for the CDR3: TGTGCCAGCAGCTTGGGGTTGGCCGATGATAATTCACCCCTCCACTTT.

This clone came up once. The chain is built from TRBV19 and TRBJ2-7; the match to TRBD1 covers 7 bases. Germline V lookup: CDR1 LNHDA, CDR2 SQIVND (reference sequence). This CDR3 has 13 residues. With V trimmed by 6 bases and J by 2 bases, 4 bases remained unmatched. CDR3: CASRQGVTYEQYF. For the CDR3, the DNA is TGTGCCAGTAGGCAGGGGGTCACCTACGAGCAGTACTTC.

This clone was seen a few times. The chain joins TRBV27 to TRBJ1-4; TRBD1 agrees at 7 bases. The J segment lost 1 base and the V segment lost 7 bases, leaving 12 bases of the junction unmatched. The germline V gene has CDR1 MNHEY and CDR2 SMNVEV (reference sequence). The CDR3 spans 17 residues. CDR3 sequence (DNA): TGTGCCAGCACTAATATCCGGACAGGCCGAACTAATGAAAAACTGTTTTTT. This gives the protein CASTNIRTGRTNEKLFF.

This chain connects TRBV7-6 to TRBJ2-5; D uncertain. CDR3 length equals 13 residues. Trimming left V 5 bases short and J 2 bases short, with 9 bases between. From germline, CDR1 is SGHVS and CDR2 FNYEAQ. The DNA for the CDR3 is TGTGCCAGCAGCCCGTACACACAAGAGACCCAGTACTTC. Its translation is CASSPYTQETQYF.

V and J are TRBV10-3 and TRBJ2-5, with TRBD2 matching 9 bases. Germline V gene lookup returns CDR1 ENHRY and CDR2 SYGVKD. The CDR3 is 18 amino acids. V was clipped by 0 bases and J by 0 bases; unmatched bases: 8. The CDR3 nucleotides are TGTGCCATCAGTGAGTCGTCTAGCGGGGAGAAGTACCAAGAGACCCAGTACTTC. The encoded protein is CAISESSSGEKYQETQYF.

The chain couples TRBV19 to TRBJ2-3, with TRBD1 matching 8 bases. V lost 5 bases, J lost 0 bases, and 4 bases stayed unmatched. The CDR3 contains 15 residues. CDR1 is LNHDA, CDR2 SQIVND, per germline (reference sequence). CDR3 sequence reads: CASSSGQDSTDTQYF. The CDR3 DNA follows: TGTGCCAGTAGTTCGGGACAGGACAGCACAGATACGCAGTATTTT.

The gene calls are TRBV18 and TRBJ1-2; D ambiguous. CDR1 KGHSH and CDR2 LQKENI come from the germline V gene. The CDR3 totals 13 residues. Trimming took off 2 bases at V and 3 bases at J, with 7 bases between the two ends. The CDR3 bases are TGTGCCAGCTCACCAAAGGAGGACTATGGCTACACCTTC. It codes for CASSPKEDYGYTF.

V and J are TRBV5-1 and TRBJ1-1, with TRBD1 matching 10 bases. CDR3 size: 16 residues. V lost 4 bases to trimming and J lost 3 bases; unmatched junction nucleotides: 9. Germline CDR1 and CDR2: SGHRS and YFSETQ. The DNA of the CDR3 is TGCGCCAGCAGCCTCTCGTCCGGGACAGGGGACACTGAAGCTTTCTTT. This sequence encodes CASSLSSGTGDTEAFF.

The chain has TRBV6-6 and TRBJ2-7, with TRBD1 identical over 11 bases. This CDR3 is built from 14 residues. The V gene end was trimmed by 2 bases and the J gene end by 6 bases; junction bases not matched to a gene: 3. Germline loops: CDR1 MNHNY, CDR2 SVGAGI (reference sequence). Here the CDR3 reads CASSYGGTGGEQYF. The CDR3, as DNA: TGTGCCAGCAGTTACGGAGGGACAGGGGGCGAGCAGTACTTC.

This clone occurred once. The V and J genes are TRBV30 and TRBJ2-7, with D possibly TRBD2 on 5 matching bases. Per the germline V gene, CDR1 is GTSNPN and CDR2 is SVGIG (reference sequence). The CDR3 has 14 residues. V was pared by 1 base and J by 3 bases, with 13 bases between. This CDR3 is CAWSGVGRGYEQYF. The CDR3 nucleotides read TGTGCCTGGAGTGGGGTGGGTCGGGGCTACGAGCAGTACTTC.

The chain joins TRBV5-1 to TRBJ2-7; 9 nucleotides align to TRBD2. CDR1 is SGHRS, CDR2 YFSETQ, per germline. The CDR3 length is 15 residues. Germline trimming cut 2 bases from V and 2 bases from J; bases unmatched to any gene: 5. CDR3 nucleotides: TGCGCCAGCAGCTTAGTGGGGACTAGCACCTACGAGCAGTACTTC. It yields the protein CASSLVGTSTYEQYF.

The chain couples TRBV5-1 to TRBJ1-4; 7 nucleotides align to TRBD1. Germline V CDR1 and CDR2: SGHRS, YFSETQ. V shed 2 bases and J 5 bases; nucleotides not matched to a gene: 3. CDR3 length equals 14 residues. This CDR3 is CASSLQGNNEKLFF. CDR3 sequence (DNA): TGCGCCAGCAGCTTACAGGGGAACAATGAAAAACTGTTTTTT.

CDR3 residues: CASSRSQGAVYEQYF. The CDR3 region has the DNA TGTGCCAGCAGCCGCTCACAGGGGGCTGTCTACGAGCAGTACTTC. This rearrangement joins TRBV7-9 to TRBJ2-7; TRBD1 matches 9 bases. J lost 3 bases, V lost 5 bases, and 8 bases had no gene match. Germline CDR1 reads SEHNR; CDR2 reads FQNEAQ (reference sequence). The CDR3 runs to 15 residues.